This T cell receptor (beta chain) was sequenced in a study of graft-versus-host responses after intestinal transplantation. In the study overall: Anti-thymocyte globulin induction preceded three to four years of tacrolimus and steroid maintenance in all recipients. Points from the study as a whole: Recipient marrow showed GvH clones, some seen first in ileum or blood. High graft-versus-host to host-versus-graft T cell clonal ratios marked allografts of patients with graft-donor macrochimerism.

TCRdb's copy holds only in-frame clones and misses some; the assay was immunoSEQ multiplex PCR. The table lists about 19,000 clones, around 80% of them singletons. Concerning this clone: Its antigen is undetermined.

This CDR3 region has 16 residues. The germline V gene encodes CDR1 SNHLY and CDR2 FYNNEI. Trimming at V came to 4 bases and at J to 5 bases, leaving 11 bases not matched to a gene. The V and J genes are TRBV2 and TRBJ2-5; 9 positions match TRBD2. The receptor was derived from a human patient who received an intestinal transplant, so some T cells may come from the graft donor. The sample here was PBMCs, taken 14 days after transplant. CDR3 nucleotide sequence: TGTGCCAGCAGTGGGGCGACTAGCGGCTCTGGGGAGACCCAGTACTTC. This gives the protein CASSGATSGSGETQYF.